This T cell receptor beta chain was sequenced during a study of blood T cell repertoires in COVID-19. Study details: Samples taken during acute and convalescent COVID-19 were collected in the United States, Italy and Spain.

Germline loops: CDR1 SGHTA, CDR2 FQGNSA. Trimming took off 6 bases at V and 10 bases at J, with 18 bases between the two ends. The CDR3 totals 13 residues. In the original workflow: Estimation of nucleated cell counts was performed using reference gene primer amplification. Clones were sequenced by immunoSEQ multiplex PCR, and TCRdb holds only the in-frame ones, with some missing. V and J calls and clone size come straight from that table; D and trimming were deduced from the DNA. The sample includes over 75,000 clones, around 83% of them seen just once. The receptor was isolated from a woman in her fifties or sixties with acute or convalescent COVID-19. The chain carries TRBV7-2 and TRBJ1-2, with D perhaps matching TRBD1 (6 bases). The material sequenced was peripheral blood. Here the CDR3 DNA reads TGTGCCAGCAGTTTCGACCGGGCAGGGGACTACACCTTC. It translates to CASSFDRAGDYTF.